The sequence of this TCR beta chain was determined in a study of Ad26.COV2.S vaccination and SARS-CoV-2 variants. The table lists this clone with a count of one. Its antigen is unidentified. The assay was immunoSEQ multiplex PCR, and TCRdb's table has in-frame clones only and misses some. Found here are some 190,000 clones, 87% of them singletons; the top ten hold roughly 6%. Whole-study results and caveats: There was reportedly substantial breadth in spike-specific CD8+ and CD4+ T cell responses after vaccination. Total T cell responses were possibly underestimated by TCR breadth and depth analyses.

CDR1 and CDR2 (germline): SGHRS, YFSETQ. This CDR3 is built from 14 residues. Trimming took 0 bases from V and 5 from J, leaving 11 bases between them. The specimen comprised peripheral blood, sampled after recovery from COVID-19. This TCR was sampled from a human donor who had recovered from COVID-19. V and J are TRBV5-1 and TRBJ2-5; D unclear. This CDR3 reads CASSLVSIGETQYF. CDR3 DNA: TGCGCCAGCAGCTTGGTATCTATTGGGGAGACCCAGTACTTC.